This T cell receptor beta chain stems from a study of identical twins. A universal primer site was added by template switching, and unique molecular identifiers were carried by the cDNA. MiXCR, run by TCRdb on the 5' RACE reads, gives a single entry per CDR3 protein. The sample holds around 960,000 distinct CDR3 sequences, more than 9% seen once. Study-wide results and caveats: For zero-insertion analyses, partial confounding could come from invariant MAIT and iNKT cells. For monozygotic twins, models underestimated out-of-frame TCR alpha sharing.

Only a few counts were recorded for this clonotype. As yet, its antigen is unknown. These records were also assigned to another study, of yellow fever vaccine responses in identical twins.

Specimen: PBMCs. The clonotype originates from a woman aged 18-35 years in good health.

CDR3 DNA sequence: TGTGCCAGCAGGGAAGCGGGAGGAGCGTACAATGAGCAGTTCTTC. Amino acid sequence: CASREAGGAYNEQFF. This chain links TRBV7-3 with TRBJ2-1; TRBD2 matches at 9 bases. Germline CDR1 SGHTA, CDR2 FQGTGA. After removal of 6 bases from V and 4 bases from J, the junction contained 7 bases not matched to a gene. This CDR3 is 15 amino acids long. Combining the CDR3 with reference TRBV7-3 and TRBJ2-1 gives the whole variable domain GAGVSQTPSNKVTEKGKYVELRCDPISGHTALYWYRQSLGQGPEFLIYFQGTGAADDSGLPNDRFFAVRPEGSVSTLKIQRTERGDSAVYLCASREAGGAYNEQFFGPGTRLTVL.